This T cell receptor beta chain was recorded in a study of T-cell memory formation after mild COVID-19. V was pared by 5 bases and J by 7 bases, with 8 bases of the junction left unmatched. The CDR3 runs 15 residues. Germline V gene data show CDR1 as SGHRS and CDR2 as YFSETQ. TCRdb used MiXCR to reprocess the 5' RACE reads, holding one entry per CDR3 protein. The repertoire has around 440,000 distinct CDR3 sequences, about 18% of them found once; the top ten carry more than 9%. The chain combines TRBV5-1 with TRBJ1-6, with 8 bases matching TRBD1. This TCR came from an adult woman who had mild COVID-19 (a few samples of this study predate the infection). Cell type and time point are not known. The specimen sequenced was PBMCs or a T cell subset sorted from them (not recorded which). The DNA of the CDR3 is TGCGCCAGCAGAGTTGGGCAGGGGGCAAATTCACCCCTCCACTTT. Its translation: CASRVGQGANSPLHF.